This TCR beta chain was recovered during a study of blood T cell repertoires in COVID-19. Study at large: The United States, Italy and Spain were the sources of the acute and convalescent COVID-19 samples.

Generated by immunoSEQ multiplex PCR, the TCRdb table keeps only in-frame clones and is missing some. The data contain under 350,000 clones, roughly 86% of them singletons. From germline, CDR1 is SGHNT and CDR2 YYREEE (reference sequence). V lost 2 bases to trimming and J lost 0 bases, with 12 bases between them. The CDR3 runs 15 residues. Participants, roughly 18 to 89 years old, spanned more than 20 US areas. The chain joins TRBV5-4 to TRBJ2-7; TRBD2 might be the D (5 bases). This sequence was found in a woman between 18 and 29 years old who had recovered from COVID-19. Specimen: PBMCs or T cells enriched from blood (not recorded which). CDR3 amino acids: CASSFQRSSSYEQYF. The CDR3 DNA reads as TGTGCCAGCAGCTTCCAGCGGTCGAGCTCCTACGAGCAGTACTTC.